Listed here are 32 T cell receptor beta chains from one sample, sequenced in a study of blood T cell repertoires in COVID-19. Only in-frame clones appear in the TCRdb table, and some are missing; sequencing was by immunoSEQ multiplex PCR. The sample has about 250,000 clones; approximately 85% are singletons. Material: peripheral blood. The receptors were gathered from a man aged 50-60 years with active or convalescent COVID-19.

The V gene is TRBV5-1, the J gene TRBJ2-1; the match to TRBD2 covers 13 bases. Germline-derived CDR1 and CDR2 are SGHRS and YFSETQ. This CDR3 is 20 amino acids long. J was trimmed by 1 base and V by 5 bases; bases with no gene match: 15. CDR3 DNA sequence: TGCGCCAGCAGTTTCGGCACAGGACTAGCGGGAGTTGTGTCCTACAATGAGCAGTTCTTC. This codes for CASSFGTGLAGVVSYNEQFF.

The CDR3 reads CASSPRRTSGSMGELFF. In nucleotides, the CDR3 is TGTGCCAGCAGCCCCAGACGGACTAGCGGGAGTATGGGGGAGCTGTTTTTT. The chain recombines TRBV11-2 with TRBJ2-2; TRBD2 aligns across 13 bases. V was clipped by 5 bases and J by 8 bases; unmatched bases: 11. The germline gives CDR1 SGHAT, CDR2 FQNNGV. The CDR3 runs to 17 residues.

The chain is built from TRBV5-4 and TRBJ2-7; 14 positions agree with TRBD2. CDR3 size: 15 residues. V lost 0 bases to trimming and J lost 10 bases; unmatched junction nucleotides: 6. Germline values: CDR1 SGHNT, CDR2 YYREEE (reference sequence). In DNA, the CDR3 is TGTGCCAGCAGCTTGGACGGGACTAGCGGGAGCGTCCAGTACTTC. Its translation is CASSLDGTSGSVQYF.

This clone was seen a single time. This chain joins TRBV2 and TRBJ1-2; D may be TRBD1 (5 bases). The CDR3 extends over 13 amino acids. The germline V and J ends were trimmed by 3 bases and 4 bases, with 9 bases remaining between them. Germline CDR1 SNHLY, CDR2 FYNNEI. The CDR3, as DNA: TGTGCCAGCAGTGAGACGACAGCCTATGGCTACACCTTC. Translating it yields CASSETTAYGYTF.

The genes are TRBV5-6 and TRBJ1-1, with 9 bases that match TRBD1. Germline V gene data show CDR1 as SGHDT and CDR2 as YYEEEE. The trim removed 1 base at V and 5 bases at J, leaving 6 bases unmatched. The CDR3 consists of 15 residues. The DNA of the CDR3 is TGTGCCAGCAGCTTGTATGACAGGGGGAATACTGAAGCTTTCTTT. Translated, it gives CASSLYDRGNTEAFF.

This clone was detected only once. The chain uses TRBV5-4 and TRBJ2-3, with 9 bases identical to TRBD1. CDR1 and CDR2 from the germline V gene are SGHNT and YYREEE (reference sequence). This CDR3 spans 15 amino acids. Trimming took 1 base from V and 3 from J; bases not matched to a gene: 3. The CDR3 reads CASSLIGQGTDTQYF. The CDR3 coding sequence is TGTGCCAGCAGCTTGATAGGACAGGGGACAGATACGCAGTATTTT.

The table lists this clone with a count of one. This chain joins TRBV5-5 and TRBJ1-2; D gene unclear. Trimming removed 0 bases from V and 4 bases from J, with 4 bases in between. Germline values: CDR1 SGHKS, CDR2 YYEKEE (reference sequence). The CDR3 runs 12 residues. Written as DNA, the CDR3 is TGTGCCAGCAGCTTGGGAGGCTATGGCTACACCTTC. Translated: CASSLGGYGYTF.

This rearrangement joins TRBV4-1 to TRBJ1-6, with 10 bases aligning to TRBD1. With V trimmed by 4 bases and J by 7 bases, 4 bases remained unmatched. The CDR3 sequence is 15 residues long. Looked up from germline, CDR1 is MGHRA and CDR2 is YSYEKL. The chain's CDR3 is CASSPQGQGNSPLHF. For the CDR3, the DNA is TGCGCCAGCAGCCCCCAGGGACAGGGGAATTCACCCCTCCACTTT.

The chain links TRBV2 to TRBJ1-2; TRBD1 aligns across 7 bases. The CDR3 extends over 13 amino acids. V gave up 2 bases and J gave up 7 bases; unmatched junction bases: 4. Germline-derived CDR1 and CDR2 are SNHLY and FYNNEI. CDR3 residues: CASSESPGGGYTF. CDR3 DNA sequence: TGTGCCAGCAGTGAAAGCCCAGGGGGTGGCTACACCTTC.

The chain is built from TRBV6-5 and TRBJ2-7, with D possibly being TRBD2 (5 bases). The CDR3 has 13 amino acids. Germline CDR1 and CDR2: MNHEY and SVGAGI. V lost 5 bases and J 4 bases, leaving 12 bases between the germline ends. In DNA form, the CDR3 reads TGTGCCAGCAGTACCGAGGGCCCGTACGAGCAGTACTTC. This encodes CASSTEGPYEQYF.

This sequence joins TRBV5-1 and TRBJ2-3, with 11 bases matching TRBD2. Germline CDR1 reads SGHRS; CDR2 reads YFSETQ. With 3 bases clipped from V and 2 bases from J, the junction kept 20 bases outside the gene matches. This CDR3 is 21 amino acids long. CDR3 sequence (DNA): TGCGCCAGCAGCTCGGGTCGGGGCGGGCTAGCGGGAGGCCTTGACACAGATACGCAGTATTTT. Encoded protein: CASSSGRGGLAGGLDTDTQYF.

The rearrangement links TRBV28 to TRBJ1-5; no clear D gene. CDR3 length: 13 residues. Germline assignment: CDR1 MDHEN and CDR2 SYDVKM. V was pared by 5 bases and J by 6 bases, with 11 bases between. CDR3 residues: CASSMGEIQPQHF. For the CDR3, the DNA is TGTGCCAGCAGTATGGGCGAGATTCAGCCCCAGCATTTT.

This chain's CDR3 is CASSLFRLDRNTGELFF. The CDR3 DNA follows: TGTGCCAGCAGTTTGTTTAGACTGGATCGGAACACCGGGGAGCTGTTTTTT. The chain combines TRBV28 with TRBJ2-2; D is unclear. The CDR3 runs to 17 residues. Germline lookup yields CDR1 MDHEN and CDR2 SYDVKM. V gave up 3 bases and J gave up 1 base, with 15 bases separating them. The whole variable domain, filled in from reference TRBV28 and TRBJ2-2, reads DVKVTQSSRYLVKRTGEKVFLECVQDMDHENMFWYRQDPGLGLRLIYFSYDVKMKEKGDIPEGYSVSREKKERFSLILESASTNQTSMYLCASSLFRLDRNTGELFFGEGSRLTVL.

The rearrangement uses TRBV7-3 and TRBJ2-7; tentatively, D is TRBD2 (6 bases). Trimming cost V 5 bases and J 4 bases, with 15 bases left between them. Germline V gives CDR1 SGHTA, CDR2 FQGTGA. The CDR3 has 14 amino acids. The CDR3 nucleotides are TGTGCCAGCAGCCCCACAAGCGGGTCTTACGAGCAGTACTTC. It is translated as CASSPTSGSYEQYF.

The rearrangement links TRBV12-3 or TRBV12-4 to TRBJ1-5, with a tentative D call TRBD1 (5 bases). The CDR3 is 13 residues long. V dropped 3 bases and J dropped 7 bases, with 10 bases sitting between them. The CDR3 spells CASSLLGPQPQHF. As DNA, the CDR3 is TGTGCCAGCAGTTTGCTGGGGCCGCAGCCCCAGCATTTT.

V and J are TRBV6-6 and TRBJ2-7, with 7 bases matching TRBD2. The V and J ends lost 5 bases and 4 bases, in that order; junction bases with no gene match: 11. Germline lookup yields CDR1 MNHNY and CDR2 SVGAGI (reference sequence). The CDR3 spans 15 residues. The CDR3 spells CASSTQRDGSYEQYF. In DNA form, the CDR3 reads TGTGCCAGCAGTACCCAGCGGGATGGCAGTTACGAGCAGTACTTC.

The chain has TRBV4-1 and TRBJ1-1; D is unresolved. Looked up from germline, CDR1 is MGHRA and CDR2 is YSYEKL. The CDR3 contains 14 residues. The V gene lost 4 bases and the J gene lost 5 bases, with 14 bases spanning the gap. CDR3 amino acids: CASSLSIGDTEAFF. CDR3 coding DNA: TGCGCCAGCAGCCTCTCCATTGGAGATACTGAAGCTTTCTTT.

This clone was observed a single time. This chain connects TRBV11-2 to TRBJ1-3; 8 bases map to TRBD1. V lost 0 bases and J lost 0; bases outside the gene matches: 4. The CDR3 has 17 residues. The germline CDR1 and CDR2 sequences are SGHAT and FQNNGV. Here the CDR3 reads CASSLEAGGYSGNTIYF. The CDR3 DNA follows: TGTGCCAGCAGCTTAGAGGCAGGGGGCTACTCTGGAAACACCATATATTTT.

The chain joins TRBV9 to TRBJ1-2; 7 bases fit TRBD1. Unmatched junction bases numbered 17, after V lost 6 bases and J lost 3 bases. The CDR3 totals 17 residues. CDR1 is SGDLS and CDR2 is YYNGEE in the germline V gene. The CDR3 reads CASTKGPGRGYDYGYTF. The CDR3 DNA follows: TGTGCCAGCACTAAAGGGCCTGGCAGGGGGTACGACTATGGCTACACCTTC.

V usage is TRBV5-1 and J usage is TRBJ2-1; 10 positions match TRBD1. CDR3 length equals 15 residues. Germline V gene lookup returns CDR1 SGHRS and CDR2 YFSETQ. J was trimmed by 4 bases and V by 3 bases; bases with no gene match: 4. The CDR3 DNA reads TGCGCCAGCAGCTCTTGGGACAGGGGTTACAATGAGCAGTTCTTC. Its translation is CASSSWDRGYNEQFF. Drawing the rest from reference TRBV5-1 and TRBJ2-1, the complete variable domain is KAGVTQTPRYLIKTRGQQVTLSCSPISGHRSVSWYQQTPGQGLQFLFEYFSETQRNKGNFPGRFSGRQFSNSRSEMNVSTLELGDSALYLCASSSWDRGYNEQFFGPGTRLTVL.

The chain combines TRBV27 with TRBJ1-5; TRBD1 matches 7 bases. The CDR3 is 15 amino acids. Germline V gene sequence: CDR1 MNHEY, CDR2 SMNVEV (reference sequence). Losses at the gene ends were 3 bases for V and 11 bases for J; bases not matched to a gene: 13. The CDR3 DNA reads as TGTGCCAGCAGTTTCGCCTACAGGGGCCCAGTGGCCCAGCATTTT. This sequence encodes CASSFAYRGPVAQHF.

The chain recombines TRBV10-1 with TRBJ2-3; 7 bases are a match to TRBD1. V lost 7 bases and J lost 4; bases outside the gene matches: 8. Germline lookup yields CDR1 WNHNN and CDR2 SYGVQD (reference sequence). The CDR3 loop spans 14 amino acids. CDR3: CASNRQGAADTQYF. CDR3 sequence (DNA): TGCGCCAGCAACCGACAGGGTGCAGCAGATACGCAGTATTTT.

The chain is built from TRBV4-1 and TRBJ2-3, with TRBD2 matching 7 bases. V gave up 2 bases and J gave up 2 bases; unmatched junction bases: 7. Germline V lookup: CDR1 MGHRA, CDR2 YSYEKL. This CDR3 comprises 16 residues. CDR3 sequence (DNA): TGCGCCAGCAGCCAAATACCGGGACTACACACAGATACGCAGTATTTT. It is translated as CASSQIPGLHTDTQYF.

The rearrangement joins TRBV28 to TRBJ1-2, with TRBD1 identical over 10 bases. This CDR3 comprises 14 residues. The germline V gene encodes CDR1 MDHEN and CDR2 SYDVKM. V was clipped by 6 bases and J by 7 bases; unmatched bases: 8. The CDR3 nucleotides are TGTGCCAGCAGGCGACAGGGGGCAAATCTTGGCTACACCTTC. It yields the protein CASRRQGANLGYTF.

The chain uses TRBV6-5 and TRBJ1-2, with D possibly matching TRBD1 (5 bases). V was pared by 2 bases and J by 8 bases, with 18 bases between. This CDR3 region has 15 residues. CDR1 is MNHEY and CDR2 is SVGAGI in the germline V gene. The CDR3 region is CASSYPGGAHTGYTF. In DNA, the CDR3 is TGTGCCAGCAGTTACCCGGGCGGGGCGCATACGGGCTACACCTTC.

The J gene is TRBJ1-2, the V gene TRBV29-1; 8 bases map to TRBD1. The ends lost 1 base at V and 8 bases at J; junction bases unmatched: 6. The V gene's germline CDR1 is SQVTM and CDR2 ANQGSEA. The CDR3 runs 13 residues. The CDR3 DNA reads as TGCAGCGTTGAAGGGTACAGGGGGGTAGGCTACACCTTC. The encoded protein is CSVEGYRGVGYTF.

This chain joins TRBV24-1 and TRBJ2-3; tentatively, D is TRBD2 (5 bases). Trimming took off 2 bases at V and 6 bases at J, with 14 bases between the two ends. Germline V CDR1 and CDR2: KGHDR, SFDVKD. The CDR3 consists of 15 residues. The CDR3 region is CATSDSLPGKDTQYF. CDR3 coding DNA: TGTGCCACCAGTGATTCACTGCCCGGGAAGGATACGCAGTATTTT.

The chain recombines TRBV10-3 with TRBJ2-7; a possible D gene is TRBD2 (5 bases). This CDR3 is built from 12 residues. Germline CDR1 is ENHRY and CDR2 is SYGVKD. Trimming took 0 bases from V and 7 from J, leaving 7 bases between them. CDR3 residues: CAISESKREQYF. CDR3 bases: TGTGCCATCAGTGAGTCGAAGCGGGAGCAGTACTTC.

The chain couples TRBV7-9 to TRBJ1-2; no reliable D call. CDR3 size: 13 residues. Deletions cut 5 bases from V and 2 bases from J, with 9 bases between. CDR1 and CDR2 (germline): SEHNR, FQNEAQ (reference sequence). The CDR3, as DNA: TGTGCCAGCAGCCCGGGGTTCAACTATGGCTACACCTTC. Translation gives CASSPGFNYGYTF.

This rearrangement joins TRBV14 to TRBJ1-1; D gene unclear. Germline-derived CDR1 and CDR2 are SGHDN and FVKESK. CDR3 length: 14 residues. V was clipped by 3 bases and J by 2 bases, with 10 bases between them. The CDR3, as DNA: TGTGCCAGCAGCCAGTACAGATCAAACACTGAAGCTTTCTTT. Protein: CASSQYRSNTEAFF.

V is TRBV28 and J is TRBJ2-2; 7 bases are a match to TRBD2. Germline V lookup: CDR1 MDHEN, CDR2 SYDVKM. V shed 7 bases, J shed 6 bases, and the junction held 8 bases outside the gene matches. This CDR3 is 14 amino acids long. The CDR3 DNA follows: TGTGCCAGCACCGAACCGGGGAGGGCCGGGGAGCTGTTTTTT. Its protein is CASTEPGRAGELFF.

This clone has only a few counts. This chain uses TRBV11-2 with TRBJ2-3, with D perhaps matching TRBD2 (6 bases). The CDR3 contains 14 residues. V lost 5 bases and J 6 bases, leaving 15 bases between the germline ends. Germline V gene lookup returns CDR1 SGHAT and CDR2 FQNNGV. The CDR3 region has the DNA TGTGCCAGCAGCCGGGGGACCGCGGGGGATACGCAGTATTTT. Its translation is CASSRGTAGDTQYF.